A selection of T cell receptor beta chains follows, all from one sample in a study of T-cell reconstitution after alpha-beta-depleted transplantation in children. Via MiXCR, TCRdb re-called the PCR reads, giving one row per CDR3 protein. The data show about 690,000 distinct CDR3 sequences, 15% to 20% seen once. The starting material was PBMCs from the stem cell graft donor, obtained from the stem cell graft. The source of these receptors is a human donor who donated a stem cell graft to a child with acute myeloid leukemia. Each CDR3 is given with its conserved first and last residue. D genes are given only for firm matches. For some rows the clone size is stated as once, few or many, or as a class when expanded; others skip it.

J gene: TRBJ1-4
clone size: .
V gene: TRBV4-2
D gene: .
CDR3 DNA: TGTGCCAGCACCACCGAGGAGGGCATATACGAAAAACTGTTTTTT
CDR3 protein: CASTTEEGIYEKLFF

J gene: TRBJ1-1
clone size: many
V gene: TRBV4-1
D gene: TRBD1
CDR3 DNA: TGCGCCAGCAGCCGAGGACAGGGGGGGAACACTGAAGCTTTCTTT
CDR3 protein: CASSRGQGGNTEAFF

J gene: TRBJ1-5
clone size: few
V gene: TRBV3-1
D gene: TRBD1
CDR3 DNA: TGTGCCAGCAGCCAAGGGACAGGGTATCAGCCCCAGCATTTT
CDR3 protein: CASSQGTGYQPQHF

J gene: TRBJ2-7
clone size: many
V gene: TRBV10-3
D gene: TRBD1
CDR3 DNA: TGTGCCATCAGTGAGTCCGAAGGGACAGTCTCCTACGAGCAGTACTTC
CDR3 protein: CAISESEGTVSYEQYF

J gene: TRBJ1-1
clone size: many
V gene: TRBV29-1
D gene: .
CDR3 DNA: TGCAGCGTTGTCGGGCAGTCGAACACTGAAGCTTTCTTT
CDR3 protein: CSVVGQSNTEAFF

J gene: TRBJ2-5
clone size: .
V gene: TRBV18
D gene: TRBD1
CDR3 DNA: TGTGCCAGCTCACCAGGACAGGGAGGCGGAGAGACCCAGTACTTC
CDR3 protein: CASSPGQGGGETQYF

J gene: TRBJ1-5
clone size: few
V gene: TRBV20-1
D gene: TRBD1
CDR3 DNA: TGCAGTGCTCCAAACCGGGACAGGGGGAAGCCCCAGCATTTT
CDR3 protein: CSAPNRDRGKPQHF

J gene: TRBJ2-7
clone size: many
V gene: TRBV20-1
D gene: .
CDR3 DNA: TGCAGCAATGGGCGGTTGAACTCCTACGAGCAGTACTTC
CDR3 protein: CSNGRLNSYEQYF

J gene: TRBJ1-1
clone size: many
V gene: TRBV20-1
D gene: .
CDR3 DNA: TGCAGTGCTAGGGACACGGGGGGGGCGGGCGCTGAAGCTTTCTTT
CDR3 protein: CSARDTGGAGAEAFF

J gene: TRBJ1-1
clone size: .
V gene: TRBV7-9
D gene: .
CDR3 DNA: TGTGCCAGCAGCCACCTAAGGACGGGCACTGAAGCTTTCTTT
CDR3 protein: CASSHLRTGTEAFF

J gene: TRBJ2-3
clone size: .
V gene: TRBV5-1
D gene: .
CDR3 DNA: TGCGCCAGCAGCTTGGAGGGCGGTTTGACAGATACGCAGTATTTT
CDR3 protein: CASSLEGGLTDTQYF

J gene: TRBJ2-1
clone size: .
V gene: TRBV5-1
D gene: TRBD2
CDR3 DNA: TGCGCCAGCAGATTTCTCGGGGGGGCCTCCTACAATGAGCAGTTCTTC
CDR3 protein: CASRFLGGASYNEQFF

J gene: TRBJ2-7
clone size: many
V gene: TRBV12-3/TRBV12-4
D gene: TRBD1
CDR3 DNA: TGTGCCAGCAGTTTGGGGAAGACAGGGGCCGAGCAGTACTTC
CDR3 protein: CASSLGKTGAEQYF

J gene: TRBJ2-1
clone size: many
V gene: TRBV29-1
D gene: TRBD2
CDR3 DNA: TGCAGCGTTGTCCCCGGACTAGAGAACAATGAGCAGTTCTTC
CDR3 protein: CSVVPGLENNEQFF

J gene: TRBJ1-5
clone size: many
V gene: TRBV20-1
D gene: TRBD1
CDR3 DNA: TGCAGTGCTAGGGGCGCAGGGGGAGGCAATCAGCCCCAGCATTTT
CDR3 protein: CSARGAGGGNQPQHF

J gene: TRBJ2-3
clone size: few
V gene: TRBV4-2
D gene: .
CDR3 DNA: TGTGCCAGCAGCCAAGACTTCGGACGGGGAGGCGGTACGCAGTATTTT
CDR3 protein: CASSQDFGRGGGTQYF

J gene: TRBJ2-5
clone size: many
V gene: TRBV5-4
D gene: .
CDR3 DNA: TGTGCCAGCAGCTCGGGAAGCGGAGGATTAGAGACCCAGTACTTC
CDR3 protein: CASSSGSGGLETQYF

J gene: TRBJ2-2
clone size: many
V gene: TRBV20-1
D gene: TRBD1
CDR3 DNA: TGCAGTGCTGGCCGAGGGACAGCCCGCGGCGCCGGGGAGCTGTTTTTT
CDR3 protein: CSAGRGTARGAGELFF

J gene: TRBJ2-1
clone size: few
V gene: TRBV11-2
D gene: TRBD2
CDR3 DNA: TGTGCCAGCAGCTTCGAGCGGGGGCGCTACAATGAGCAGTTCTTC
CDR3 protein: CASSFERGRYNEQFF